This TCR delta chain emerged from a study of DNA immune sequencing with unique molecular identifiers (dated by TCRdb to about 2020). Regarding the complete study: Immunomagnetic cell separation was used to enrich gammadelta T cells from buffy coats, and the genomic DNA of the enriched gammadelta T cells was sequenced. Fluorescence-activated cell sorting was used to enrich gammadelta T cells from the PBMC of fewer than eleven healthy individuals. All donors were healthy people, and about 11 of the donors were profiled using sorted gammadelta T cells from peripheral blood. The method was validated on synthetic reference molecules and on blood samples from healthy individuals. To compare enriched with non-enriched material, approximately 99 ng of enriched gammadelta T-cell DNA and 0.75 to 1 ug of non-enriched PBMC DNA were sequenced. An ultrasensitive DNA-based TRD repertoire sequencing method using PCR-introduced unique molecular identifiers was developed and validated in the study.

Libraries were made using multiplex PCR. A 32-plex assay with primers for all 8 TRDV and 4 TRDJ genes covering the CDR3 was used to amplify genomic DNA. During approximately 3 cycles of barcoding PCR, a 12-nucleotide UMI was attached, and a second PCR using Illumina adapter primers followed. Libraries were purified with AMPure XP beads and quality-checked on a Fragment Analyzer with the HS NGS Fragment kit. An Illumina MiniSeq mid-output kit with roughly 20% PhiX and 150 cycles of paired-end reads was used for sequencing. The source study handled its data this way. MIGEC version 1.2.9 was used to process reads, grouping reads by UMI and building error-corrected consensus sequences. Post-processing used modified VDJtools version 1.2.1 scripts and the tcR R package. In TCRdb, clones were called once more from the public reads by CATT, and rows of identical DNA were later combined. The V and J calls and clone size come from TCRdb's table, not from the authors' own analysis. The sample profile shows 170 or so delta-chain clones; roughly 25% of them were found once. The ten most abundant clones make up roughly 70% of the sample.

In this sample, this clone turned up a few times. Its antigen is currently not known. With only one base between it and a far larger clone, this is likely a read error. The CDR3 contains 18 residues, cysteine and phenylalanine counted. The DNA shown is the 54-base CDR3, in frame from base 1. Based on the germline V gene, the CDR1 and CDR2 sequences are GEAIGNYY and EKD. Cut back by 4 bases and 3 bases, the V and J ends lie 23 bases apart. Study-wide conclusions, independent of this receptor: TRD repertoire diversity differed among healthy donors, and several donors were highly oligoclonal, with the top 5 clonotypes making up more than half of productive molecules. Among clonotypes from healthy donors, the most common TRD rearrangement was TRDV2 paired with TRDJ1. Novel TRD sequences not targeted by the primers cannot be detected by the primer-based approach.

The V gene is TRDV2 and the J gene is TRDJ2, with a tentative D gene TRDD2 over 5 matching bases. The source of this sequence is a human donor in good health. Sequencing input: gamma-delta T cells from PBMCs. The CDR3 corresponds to CACEPLRGPNALTAQLFF. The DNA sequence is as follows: TGTGCCTGTGAACCCCTACGAGGCCCTAATGCTCTGACAGCACAACTCTTCTTT.